The entry below gives a single T cell receptor (beta chain) sequence along with its context. Antigen: not known. The data were taken from a study of CD8+ T cells in alopecia areata. Study-wide points: Under tofacitinib, fewer expanded CD8+ clones appeared among the top 100 scalp clones. As there was one nonresponder, how baseline CD8+ expansion relates to response remains uncertain.

The treatment denotes: oral pan-JAK inhibitor, 5-10 mg twice daily. RNA extraction and reverse transcription yielded cDNA as sequencing template. Sequencing was performed with immunoSEQ multiplex PCR; in TCRdb, only in-frame clones are kept and a portion is missing. Of 130,000 or so clones in the sample, about 85% were seen once. The CDR3 extends over 13 amino acids. Trimming cost V 1 base and J 1 base, with 7 bases left between them. Germline CDR1 is SQVTM and CDR2 is ANQGSEA. The starting material was CD8+ T cells sorted from blood, obtained at week 4, from a patient treated with tofacitinib. This TCR derives from a human donor with alopecia areata. The chain has TRBV29-1 and TRBJ1-1; D is unresolved. CDR3 sequence: CSVEGGSNTEAFF. The CDR3 DNA reads as TGCAGCGTTGAAGGAGGGTCGAACACTGAAGCTTTCTTT. The whole variable domain, filled in from reference TRBV29-1 and TRBJ1-1, reads SAVISQKPSRDICQRGTSLTIQCQVDSQVTMMFWYRQQPGQSLTLIATANQGSEATYESGFVIDKFPISRPNLTFSTLTVSNMSPEDSSIYLCSVEGGSNTEAFFGQGTRLTVV.